These 16 T cell receptor beta chains share one sample of origin, sequenced in a study of blood T cell repertoires in COVID-19. Sequencing was performed with immunoSEQ multiplex PCR; in TCRdb, only in-frame clones are kept and a portion is missing. The sample comprises 95,000 to 150,000 clones, around 87% of which are singletons, and approximately 30% rests with the top ten. Material for sequencing was peripheral blood. These receptors were taken from a man aged 65 to 85 with active or convalescent COVID-19.

This chain links TRBV7-2 with TRBJ1-4, with D perhaps matching TRBD1 (5 bases). Germline V gene data show CDR1 as SGHTA and CDR2 as FQGNSA. The V end was cut by 1 base, the J end by 8 bases, with 8 bases between. The CDR3 sequence is 13 residues long. CDR3 sequence reads: CASSLGTREKLFF. The CDR3 DNA is TGTGCCAGCAGCTTAGGGACAAGGGAAAAACTGTTTTTT.

CDR3 DNA: TGTGCCAGCAGCTTGCCCAGCAGGGCGGACGAGCAGTACTTC. Its protein product is CASSLPSRADEQYF. This rearrangement joins TRBV5-4 to TRBJ2-7; D is perhaps TRBD1 (5 bases). Trimming took off 1 base at V and 5 bases at J, with 13 bases between the two ends. Germline V gene data show CDR1 as SGHNT and CDR2 as YYREEE (reference sequence). This CDR3 has 14 amino acids.

The chain carries TRBV5-1 and TRBJ2-6; 8 bases line up with TRBD2. Germline CDR1 is SGHRS and CDR2 is YFSETQ. The CDR3 sequence is 18 residues long. The V segment lost 3 bases and the J segment 0 bases; nucleotides outside the gene matches: 8. The CDR3 protein is CASSWASGQSSGANVLTF. DNA for the CDR3: TGCGCCAGCAGCTGGGCTAGCGGGCAGAGCTCTGGGGCCAACGTCCTGACTTTC.

The V and J genes are TRBV29-1 and TRBJ2-1, with TRBD2 matching 8 bases. Losses at the gene ends were 4 bases for V and 0 bases for J; bases not matched to a gene: 5. The germline V gene encodes CDR1 SQVTM and CDR2 ANQGSEA. The CDR3 spans 15 residues. The CDR3 DNA sequence: TGCAGCGTTGGGACGGGGACTAGCTCCTACAATGAGCAGTTCTTC. This translates into CSVGTGTSSYNEQFF.

The chain combines TRBV7-2 with TRBJ2-7, with TRBD1 matching over 9 bases. Germline CDR1 reads SGHTA; CDR2 reads FQGNSA. The V segment lost 4 bases and the J segment 7 bases; nucleotides outside the gene matches: 8. The length of the CDR3 is 14 residues. CDR3 region: CASSSRDRVREQYF. The CDR3 DNA reads TGTGCCAGCAGCTCCCGGGACAGGGTTCGGGAGCAGTACTTC.

This clone came up once. This chain connects TRBV5-1 to TRBJ2-3, with D hard to call. Trimming removed 1 base from V and 4 bases from J, with 10 bases in between. CDR1 and CDR2 (germline): SGHRS, YFSETQ. The CDR3 loop spans 14 amino acids. The CDR3, as DNA: TGCGCCAGCAGCTTGACAGAATCCCCAGATACGCAGTATTTT. Amino acid sequence: CASSLTESPDTQYF. The full variable domain, completed using reference TRBV5-1 and TRBJ2-3, is KAGVTQTPRYLIKTRGQQVTLSCSPISGHRSVSWYQQTPGQGLQFLFEYFSETQRNKGNFPGRFSGRQFSNSRSEMNVSTLELGDSALYLCASSLTESPDTQYFGPGTRLTVL.

The rearrangement uses TRBV19 and TRBJ2-5; possible D gene TRBD1, 6 bases. Trimming pared 4 bases from V and 1 base from J, leaving 13 bases between. This CDR3 has 15 residues. CDR1 LNHDA and CDR2 SQIVND come from the germline V gene (reference sequence). CDR3 loop: CASSNTGYTQETQYF. The CDR3 bases are TGTGCCAGTAGTAACACAGGGTATACCCAAGAGACCCAGTACTTC.

The V call is TRBV5-1, the J call TRBJ2-3, with 13 nucleotides matching TRBD2. Germline CDR1 SGHRS, CDR2 YFSETQ. V was pared by 4 bases and J by 6 bases, with 11 bases of the junction left unmatched. The CDR3 sequence is 17 residues long. The CDR3 region is CASSTGLAGASTDTQYF. The CDR3 bases are TGCGCCAGCAGCACTGGACTAGCGGGAGCGTCAACTGATACGCAGTATTTT. The whole variable domain, remainder taken from reference TRBV5-1 and TRBJ2-3, is KAGVTQTPRYLIKTRGQQVTLSCSPISGHRSVSWYQQTPGQGLQFLFEYFSETQRNKGNFPGRFSGRQFSNSRSEMNVSTLELGDSALYLCASSTGLAGASTDTQYFGPGTRLTVL.

The chain combines TRBV21-1 with TRBJ1-1; the D call TRBD1 from the table was never checked on the DNA. TRBV21-1 is designated a pseudogene. The CDR3 extends over 15 amino acids. CDR3 in DNA: TGTGCCAGCAGCAAAGAAGGGGGAAGGAACACTGAAGCTTTCTTT. Translated, it gives CASSKEGGRNTEAFF.

The CDR3 here is CASRRAGRVGEETQYF. The CDR3 nucleotides are TGTGCCAGCCGCAGGGCGGGGAGGGTCGGAGAAGAGACCCAGTACTTC. V and J are TRBV5-5 and TRBJ2-5; 7 nucleotides align to TRBD2. CDR3 length: 16 amino acids. The V and J ends lost 7 bases and 3 bases, in that order; junction bases with no gene match: 15. Germline values: CDR1 SGHKS, CDR2 YYEKEE (reference sequence).

The V and J genes are TRBV6-6 and TRBJ1-6, with 11 nucleotides matching TRBD1. Germline V gene lookup returns CDR1 MNHNY and CDR2 SVGAGI (reference sequence). The V and J ends lost 2 bases and 10 bases, in that order; junction bases with no gene match: 4. This CDR3 is built from 15 residues. The CDR3: CASSYEGQGASPLHF. The CDR3 region has the DNA TGTGCCAGCAGTTACGAAGGACAGGGGGCGTCACCCCTCCACTTT.

The chain recombines TRBV6-1 with TRBJ2-7; 9 positions match TRBD1. Trimming cost V 0 bases and J 3 bases; bases outside gene matches: 3. Germline-derived CDR1 and CDR2 are MNHNS and SASEGT. This CDR3 is 15 amino acids long. This CDR3 is CASSEAGTGYYEQYF. The CDR3 DNA is TGTGCCAGCAGTGAAGCTGGGACAGGGTACTACGAGCAGTACTTC.

The chain carries TRBV30 and TRBJ1-1; D is uncertain. The CDR3 extends over 13 amino acids. Germline V CDR1 and CDR2: GTSNPN, SVGIG (reference sequence). Trimming shortened V by 0 bases and J by 5 bases, and 10 bases separated the two germline ends. This CDR3 is CAWSVRRETEAFF. The CDR3 DNA sequence: TGTGCCTGGAGTGTAAGGAGGGAAACTGAAGCTTTCTTT.

This chain links TRBV10-2 with TRBJ2-7, with D unresolved. The CDR3 has 14 amino acids. Looked up from germline, CDR1 is WSHSY and CDR2 is SAAADI. V was clipped by 4 bases and J by 3 bases, with 13 bases between them. DNA of the CDR3: TGCGCCAGCAGTGCAGACACCTTGGGCTACGAGCAGTACTTC. This translates into CASSADTLGYEQYF.

This clone was picked up one time. The chain carries TRBV6-4 and TRBJ1-1; D is unresolved. The CDR3 is 14 amino acids. Germline V CDR1 and CDR2: MRHNA, SNTAGT. V was shortened by 0 bases and J by 11 bases, with 16 bases between the two germline ends. The CDR3 sequence: CASSDSRRSRVAFF. CDR3 DNA sequence: TGTGCCAGCAGTGACTCCCGGCGGTCACGCGTTGCTTTCTTT.

This chain uses TRBV7-9 with TRBJ1-4; 9 bases fit TRBD1. J was trimmed by 1 base and V by 5 bases; bases with no gene match: 11. Germline V gene data show CDR1 as SEHNR and CDR2 as FQNEAQ (reference sequence). The CDR3 length is 18 residues. The CDR3 nucleotides read TGTGCCAGCAGCCGGAATTTACAGGGGGCGCAAACTAATGAAAAACTGTTTTTT. As protein: CASSRNLQGAQTNEKLFF.